The clone carrying this TCR beta chain was seen a handful of times. Germline CDR1 reads MNHEY; CDR2 reads SVGEGT. The CDR3 sequence is 13 residues long. V lost 4 bases, J lost 9 bases, and 13 bases lay in between. This specimen belongs to a study of blood T cell repertoires in COVID-19. Looking at the study overall: Some COVID-19 samples were acute and others convalescent; all came from the United States, Italy and Spain. T cells, B-cell-depleted T cells, or PBMCs supplied cDNA or gDNA.

The Seattle site enrolled patients during active infection and followed them longitudinally. Libraries were prepared by immunoSEQ multiplex PCR; TCRdb keeps only in-frame clonotypes and omits some of them. Of over 150,000 clones in the sample, 85% to 90% were seen once. The sequenced material came from peripheral blood. This receptor was obtained from a man in his sixties with COVID-19, enrolled during active disease. The rearrangement uses TRBV6-2 or TRBV6-3 and TRBJ1-5, with D hard to call. CDR3 bases: TGTGCCAGCAGTTCGTCCTCTTCAGGGCCCCAGCATTTT. Translated, it gives CASSSSSSGPQHF.